This T cell receptor (beta chain) is from a study of T cell responses to AZD1222 COVID-19 vaccine. Recipients boosted at about 4 weeks or about 12 weeks are pooled. Using immunoSEQ multiplex PCR, the repertoire was profiled, and TCRdb retains in-frame clones only, with some absent. The sample includes 150,000 to 200,000 clones, roughly 94% of them seen just once. Concerning this clone: Its matching antigen is unknown.

CDR1 and CDR2 from the germline V gene are LNHDA and SQIVND (reference sequence). The CDR3 consists of 15 residues. Trimming pared 4 bases from V and 6 bases from J, leaving 18 bases between. Overall study results and limits: The breadth and depth of Spike-specific TCRs increased once two AZD1222 doses had been given. Of spike-specific TCRs, nearly half reportedly target regions left unmutated in variants. Donors were largely white British and mainly female; clonal diversity was possibly underestimated.

This TCR came from an adult who received the AZD1222 COVID-19 vaccine. The V and J genes are TRBV19 and TRBJ1-1; maybe TRBD1 (6 bases). The sample was peripheral blood, taken 28 days after the second AZD1222 dose. CDR3 protein: CASSKTTGRGAEAFF. DNA for the CDR3: TGTGCCAGTAGTAAAACCACAGGGAGAGGTGCTGAAGCTTTCTTT.